This T cell receptor beta chain was captured by sequencing in a study of cytomegalovirus exposure and HLA in healthy donors. At the level of the study: An early data release held 80 million or so unique TCRs from HLA-typed donors.

Study-level findings and limits: Three chains tied to CMV proved CMV antigen-specific in vitro. Some V segments, TRBV6-2 and TRBV6-3 among them, were indistinguishable and were therefore excluded. DRB1 had the most TCR associations and HLA-C the fewest, a later analysis found, with rates varying by HLA locus.

CDR3 length equals 14 residues. Germline V gene sequence: CDR1 MNHNS, CDR2 SASEGT. J lost 7 bases, V lost 5 bases, and 7 bases had no gene match. On this clone: Its antigen is unknown.

The PCR made use of 60 Vbeta and 13 Jbeta primers. Libraries were prepared by immunoSEQ multiplex PCR; TCRdb keeps only in-frame clonotypes and omits some of them. Here the sample spans approximately 120,000 clones, over 65% being singletons. Sequencing used PBMCs. This chain uses TRBV6-1 with TRBJ2-2, with 7 bases matching TRBD1. This clonotype originated in a man aged 35 to 55 in good health and CMV-seropositive. CDR3 residues: CASSTDRDHGELFF. CDR3 DNA sequence: TGTGCCAGCAGTACAGACAGGGATCACGGGGAGCTGTTTTTT.